A single sample gave rise to the 2 T cell receptor beta chains below, sequenced in a study of blood T cell repertoires in COVID-19. The table came from immunoSEQ multiplex PCR; TCRdb's copy has only in-frame clones and leaves some out. The table has about 120,000 clones, roughly nine tenths seen once; the top ten hold 25% to 30%. The sequenced sample was peripheral blood. The receptor source for this set is a man between 65 and 80 years old with active or convalescent COVID-19.

The chain has TRBV10-3 and TRBJ2-3, with 13 bases lining up with TRBD2. CDR3 length: 16 residues. The V gene end was trimmed by 3 bases and the J gene end by 2 bases; junction bases not matched to a gene: 2. The germline V gene encodes CDR1 ENHRY and CDR2 SYGVKD. As DNA, the CDR3 is TGTGCCATCAGTGACGGACTAGCGGGAGCCACAGATACGCAGTATTTT. This codes for CAISDGLAGATDTQYF.

Only a few counts were recorded for this clone. The chain joins TRBV27 to TRBJ2-7; 12 bases map to TRBD2. Germline CDR1 and CDR2: MNHEY and SMNVEV (reference sequence). The V gene end was trimmed by 8 bases and the J gene end by 2 bases; junction bases not matched to a gene: 10. CDR3 length: 16 amino acids. CDR3 coding DNA: TGTGCCAGCTGCCGTTGGACTAGCGGGGACCCCTACGAGCAGTACTTC. Protein: CASCRWTSGDPYEQYF.